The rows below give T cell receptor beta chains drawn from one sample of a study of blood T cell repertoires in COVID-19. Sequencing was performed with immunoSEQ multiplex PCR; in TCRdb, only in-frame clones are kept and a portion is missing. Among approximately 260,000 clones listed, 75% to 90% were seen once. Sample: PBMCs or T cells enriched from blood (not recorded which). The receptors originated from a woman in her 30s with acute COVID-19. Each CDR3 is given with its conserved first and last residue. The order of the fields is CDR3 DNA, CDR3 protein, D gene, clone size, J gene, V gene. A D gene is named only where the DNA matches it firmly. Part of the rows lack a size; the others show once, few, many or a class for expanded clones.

TGTGCCAGTAGTTCGGGACTAGTGGACTACGAGCAGTACTTC,CASSSGLVDYEQYF,TRBD2,once,TRBJ2-7,TRBV19
TGTGCCAGCTCACCTAGTACGAACTATGGCTACACCTTC,CASSPSTNYGYTF,.,.,TRBJ1-2,TRBV18
TGTGCCAGCAGCTTGCAGGCCCACAATGAGCAGTTCTTC,CASSLQAHNEQFF,.,.,TRBJ2-1,TRBV5-4
TGTGCCAGTAGTACCGTAGCGGGAGTCCAAGAGACCCAGTACTTC,CASSTVAGVQETQYF,TRBD2,.,TRBJ2-5,TRBV19
TGTGCCAGTAGTGATCCAGGTGAGCAGTTCTTC,CASSDPGEQFF,.,once,TRBJ2-1,TRBV19
TGCGCCAGCAGCACGGGACGGGGGAATGAAAAACTGTTTTTT,CASSTGRGNEKLFF,.,.,TRBJ1-4,TRBV5-1
TGTGCCAGCAGCTTGATAACAGACGGAAACACCATATATTTT,CASSLITDGNTIYF,.,.,TRBJ1-3,TRBV5-6
TGTGCCAGCAGTGAATTCGGACAGGGGGCTAGCGAGCAGTACTTC,CASSEFGQGASEQYF,TRBD1,.,TRBJ2-7,TRBV25-1
TGCGCCAGCAGTGACCCGGACAGCGCCTACGAGCAGTACTTC,CASSDPDSAYEQYF,.,.,TRBJ2-7,TRBV10-1
TGTGCCAGCAGAGGACAGAGTGCGTACAATGAGCAGTTCTTC,CASRGQSAYNEQFF,.,once,TRBJ2-1,TRBV6-5
TGTGCCAGCAATCTCGACAGGGTCCCACCTTTGGTCACCGGGGAGCTGTTTTTT,CASNLDRVPPLVTGELFF,TRBD1,once,TRBJ2-2,TRBV28
TGTGCCAGCAGCGGGACAGGGAATCCCAATGAAAAACTGTTTTTT,CASSGTGNPNEKLFF,TRBD1,.,TRBJ1-4,TRBV9
TGTGCCAGCAGTGATGCGGAGGGAGGGAGCAATCAGCCCCAGCATTTT,CASSDAEGGSNQPQHF,.,.,TRBJ1-5,TRBV25-1
TGTGCCAGCAGTGAAGATAGGAGGGGCGAATCACCCCTCCACTTT,CASSEDRRGESPLHF,.,.,TRBJ1-6,TRBV25-1
TGTGCCAGCACCTCGGACAGGGGGACCTACGAGCAGTACTTC,CASTSDRGTYEQYF,TRBD1,.,TRBJ2-7,TRBV28
TGTGCCAGCAGTAGGGGCTCCTACGAGCAGTACTTC,CASSRGSYEQYF,.,.,TRBJ2-7,TRBV6-2/TRBV6-3
TGTGCCAGCAGCTTAAGCAGGCAAAAATCAGCCCAGCATTTT,CASSLSRQKSAQHF,.,.,TRBJ1-5,TRBV7-2
TGTGCCAGCAGAGATGGGGACAGAGGCACAGATACGCAGTATTTT,CASRDGDRGTDTQYF,TRBD1,.,TRBJ2-3,TRBV28
TGTGCCAGCAGCTTAGGGGAGAACAATGAGCAGTTCTTC,CASSLGENNEQFF,.,once,TRBJ2-1,TRBV7-2
TGTGCCAGCAGCTCTTCTAGCGGCGAGCAGTTCTTC,CASSSSSGEQFF,TRBD2,.,TRBJ2-1,TRBV2
TGTGCCAGCAGCCTTAGCGGGGGTCTCCTAAACACCGGGGAGCTGTTTTTT,CASSLSGGLLNTGELFF,TRBD2,.,TRBJ2-2,TRBV11-2
TGTGCCAGCAAGTGGGAGGGGTTAAAGACCCAGTACTTC,CASKWEGLKTQYF,TRBD2,.,TRBJ2-5,TRBV2
TGTGCCAGCAGCCCCCGAGCCGGCACTGAAGCTTTCTTT,CASSPRAGTEAFF,.,.,TRBJ1-1,TRBV3-1/TRBV3-2
TGTGCCAGTAGTCTAGGGACTAGCGGATACAATGAGCAGTTCTTC,CASSLGTSGYNEQFF,TRBD2,.,TRBJ2-1,TRBV19
TGTGCCAGCAGCTTAGGGAGCTCTTACGAGCAGTACTTC,CASSLGSSYEQYF,.,.,TRBJ2-7,TRBV11-2
TGTGCCAGCAGCTTAAGGGGGGGAGGAGGCTACGAGCAGTACTTC,CASSLRGGGGYEQYF,.,.,TRBJ2-7,TRBV11-3
TGCAGTGCCAATTTCTACAATGAGCAGTTCTTC,CSANFYNEQFF,.,few,TRBJ2-1,TRBV20-1
TGTGCCAGCAGCGCACAGGGGCTAGGGCCCCAGCATTTT,CASSAQGLGPQHF,TRBD1,.,TRBJ1-5,TRBV9
TGTGCCAGTAGTATGGGACAGGGAAGAAGGGTCCAGCATTTT,CASSMGQGRRVQHF,TRBD1,.,TRBJ1-5,TRBV19
TGCGCAGTAACGGTCGGGGGTGTCTACGAGCAGTACTTC,CAVTVGGVYEQYF,.,.,TRBJ2-7,TRBV10-2
TGCGCCAGCAGCTTGGGCGTAAGCAATACTGAAGCTTTCTTT,CASSLGVSNTEAFF,.,once,TRBJ1-1,TRBV5-1
TGCGCCAGCAGCCCGGGGGACAGGGTACTTTTCGGGGAGACCCAGTACTTC,CASSPGDRVLFGETQYF,TRBD1,.,TRBJ2-5,TRBV5-1
TGTGCCTTCGGGACAGGGCTTGATTCACCCCTCCACTTT,CAFGTGLDSPLHF,TRBD1,.,TRBJ1-6,TRBV30
TGTGCCAGCAGTGAAAGACAGGATAATCAGCCCCAGCATTTT,CASSERQDNQPQHF,.,.,TRBJ1-5,TRBV2
TGCGCCAGCAGCCAAAGCCGTGACAGGGGGTTTCGGCAATCACCCCTCCACTTT,CASSQSRDRGFRQSPLHF,TRBD1,.,TRBJ1-6,TRBV4-1
TGTGCCAGCACCGGGACTAGCGGAGCCTACGAGCAGTACTTC,CASTGTSGAYEQYF,TRBD2,.,TRBJ2-7,TRBV7-2
TGTGCCAGCAGCGACCTCGACACGATTTATCAGCCCCAGCATTTT,CASSDLDTIYQPQHF,.,.,TRBJ1-5,TRBV2
TGTGCCAGCAGCGGGCGGGGGACTAGCGGGGAAAACACCGGGGAGCTGTTTTTT,CASSGRGTSGENTGELFF,TRBD2,once,TRBJ2-2,TRBV7-6
TGTGCCAGCAGCGCCAGACTAGCGGGACTCACAGATACGCAGTATTTT,CASSARLAGLTDTQYF,TRBD2,.,TRBJ2-3,TRBV7-2
TGTGCCAGCAGCCTAGACTTGGCGGGAGGGAGCTCCTACGAGCAGTACTTC,CASSLDLAGGSSYEQYF,TRBD2,.,TRBJ2-7,TRBV7-6
TGTGCCAGTGACCCCTGGGACAGATTGAACACTGAAGCTTTCTTT,CASDPWDRLNTEAFF,TRBD1,.,TRBJ1-1,TRBV5-5
TGTGCCAGCAGTAAAGCGGGGGGCTCCTACGAGCAGTACTTC,CASSKAGGSYEQYF,TRBD2,.,TRBJ2-7,TRBV27
TGTGCCAGTAGCGGACAGCAGAACACTGAAGCTTTCTTT,CASSGQQNTEAFF,.,.,TRBJ1-1,TRBV19
TGTGCCAGCAGTCCCGGGACAGGGATATATGGCTACACCTTC,CASSPGTGIYGYTF,TRBD1,few,TRBJ1-2,TRBV27
TGTGCCAGCCTCATCGGGTTGTCTGGAAACACCATATATTTT,CASLIGLSGNTIYF,.,once,TRBJ1-3,TRBV11-2